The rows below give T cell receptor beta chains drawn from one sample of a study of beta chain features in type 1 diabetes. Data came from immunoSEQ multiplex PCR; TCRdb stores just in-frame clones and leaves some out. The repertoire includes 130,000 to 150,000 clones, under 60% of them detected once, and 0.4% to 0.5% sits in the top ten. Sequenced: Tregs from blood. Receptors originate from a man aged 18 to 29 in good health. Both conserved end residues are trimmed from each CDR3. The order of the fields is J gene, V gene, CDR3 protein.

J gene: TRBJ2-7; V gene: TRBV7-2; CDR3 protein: ASSLGPYQGPYEQY
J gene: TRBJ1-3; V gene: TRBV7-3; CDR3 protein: ASSSLGTGTGPGNTIY
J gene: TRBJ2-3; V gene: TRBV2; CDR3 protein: ASDRGPTDTQY
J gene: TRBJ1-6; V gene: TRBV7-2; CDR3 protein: ASSFGTFYSPLH
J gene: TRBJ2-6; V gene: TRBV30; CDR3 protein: ACRRQSSGANVLT
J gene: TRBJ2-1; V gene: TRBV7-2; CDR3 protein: ASSAPGTGVTNEQF
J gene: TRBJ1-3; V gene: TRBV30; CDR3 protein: AWSLSSGNTIY
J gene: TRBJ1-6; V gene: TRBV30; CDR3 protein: AWSRRGQGNSPLH
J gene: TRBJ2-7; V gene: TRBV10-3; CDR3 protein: ATSEQGRRYEQY
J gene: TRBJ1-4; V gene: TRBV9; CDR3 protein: ASSVGPSMRVSEKLF
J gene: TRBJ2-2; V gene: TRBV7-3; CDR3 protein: ASSSQGADTGELF
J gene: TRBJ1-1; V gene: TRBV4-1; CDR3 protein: ASSPGQRVNTEAF
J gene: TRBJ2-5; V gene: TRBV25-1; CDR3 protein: ASSESGTGAAETQY
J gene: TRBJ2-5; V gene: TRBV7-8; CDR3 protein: ASSLELAGGLKRGTQY
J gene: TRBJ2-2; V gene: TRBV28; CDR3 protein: ASSLPRGWAGELF
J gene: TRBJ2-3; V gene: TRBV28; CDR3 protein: ASSHPYGRADNTQY
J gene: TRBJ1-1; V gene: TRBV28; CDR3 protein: ASRGGVTEAF
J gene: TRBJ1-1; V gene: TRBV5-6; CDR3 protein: ASSTTGFLKAYTEAF